A single T cell receptor (beta chain) is shown here with its context. Sequence at one end of the junction differs from germline and may be a read error. Per the authors' pipeline: Nucleated cell number was recorded as an estimate derived from reference gene primer amplification. Measured with immunoSEQ multiplex PCR; TCRdb has only the in-frame clones, and not every one. D and trimming come from the DNA, and the V and J calls and clone size come from that table. The sample lists about 280,000 clones, 75% to 90% occurring once. This specimen belongs to a study of blood T cell repertoires in COVID-19. Study details: Spain, Italy and the United States supplied samples that represented acute and convalescent COVID-19.

This CDR3 spans 13 amino acids. Germline V gene sequence: CDR1 MNHEY, CDR2 SVGEGT. The material sequenced was PBMCs or T cells enriched from blood (not recorded which). The rearrangement links TRBV6-2 or TRBV6-3 to TRBJ1-1; 7 bases fit TRBD1. The receptor comes from a woman aged 45-60 years who had recovered from COVID-19. The CDR3, as DNA: TGTGCCACCAGTTGGACAGGAAACACTGAAGCTTTCTTT. Encoded protein: CATSWTGNTEAFF.